This T cell receptor (beta chain) was found in a study of blood T cell repertoires in COVID-19. Study-wide background: The analysed material was cDNA or gDNA that came from T cells, B-cell-depleted T cells, or PBMCs.

Clinical history as reported by participants underpinned cohort assignment. Authors' analysis steps: Researchers report that nucleated cell counts were estimated from reference gene primer amplification. The table came from immunoSEQ multiplex PCR; TCRdb's copy has only in-frame clones and leaves some out. V and J calls and clone size follow that table, whereas D and trimming were derived from the DNA. The sample has some 190,000 clones; roughly 77% are singletons. This TCR came from a woman in her 50s with acute COVID-19. Sequenced input: PBMCs or T cells enriched from blood (not recorded which).

CDR3 in amino acids: CASRGQGRGSYNSPLHF. As DNA, the CDR3 is TGTGCCAGCAGGGGACAGGGGAGGGGCTCCTATAATTCACCCCTCCACTTT. This sequence joins TRBV3-1 (or the pseudogene TRBV3-2) and TRBJ1-6; TRBD1 aligns across 10 bases. The CDR3 is 17 amino acids. The trim removed 6 bases at V and 0 bases at J, leaving 5 bases unmatched. Germline loops: CDR1 LGHDT, CDR2 YNNKEL (reference sequence).